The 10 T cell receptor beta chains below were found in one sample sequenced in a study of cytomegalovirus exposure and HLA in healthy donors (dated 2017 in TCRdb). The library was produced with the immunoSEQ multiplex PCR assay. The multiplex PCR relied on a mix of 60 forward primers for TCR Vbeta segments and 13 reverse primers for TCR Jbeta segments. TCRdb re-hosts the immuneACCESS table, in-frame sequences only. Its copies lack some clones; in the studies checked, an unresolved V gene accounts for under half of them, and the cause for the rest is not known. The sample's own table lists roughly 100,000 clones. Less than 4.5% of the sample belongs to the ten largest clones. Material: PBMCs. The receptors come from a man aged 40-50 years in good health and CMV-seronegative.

The DNA of the CDR3 is TGTGCCAGCAGCTTAGAGGGAGACGGGAGGGCACATGAGCAGTTCTTC. As protein: CASSLEGDGRAHEQFF. The rearrangement links TRBV11-2 to TRBJ2-1, with 8 bases fitting TRBD2. V was clipped by 0 bases and J by 8 bases; unmatched bases: 9. Germline loops: CDR1 SGHAT, CDR2 FQNNGV. This CDR3 region has 16 residues.

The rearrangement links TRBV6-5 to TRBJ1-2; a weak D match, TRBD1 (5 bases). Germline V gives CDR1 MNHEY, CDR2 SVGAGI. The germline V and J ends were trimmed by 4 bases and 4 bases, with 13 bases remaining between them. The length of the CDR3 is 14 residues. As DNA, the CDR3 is TGTGCCAGCAGTTCTACTTGGGGGGGCTATGGCTACACCTTC. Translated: CASSSTWGGYGYTF.

CDR3 region: CASSATSGQETQYF. CDR3 nucleotide sequence: TGTGCCAGCAGCGCTACTAGCGGACAAGAGACCCAGTACTTC. The chain links TRBV9 to TRBJ2-5; 8 nucleotides match TRBD2. This CDR3 is built from 14 residues. CDR1 is SGDLS and CDR2 is YYNGEE in the germline V gene. V dropped 3 bases and J dropped 2; count of bases not matched to a gene: 3.

The CDR3 DNA sequence: TGTGCCAGCAGCATAGGGGGCGGAGGCGACAATGAGCAGTTCTTC. Protein: CASSIGGGGDNEQFF. The chain employs TRBV5-6 and TRBJ2-1; 7 bases line up with TRBD1. The length of the CDR3 is 15 residues. The V gene's germline CDR1 is SGHDT and CDR2 YYEEEE. The junction had 9 bases not matched to a gene; V was cut back by 4 bases and J by 5 bases.

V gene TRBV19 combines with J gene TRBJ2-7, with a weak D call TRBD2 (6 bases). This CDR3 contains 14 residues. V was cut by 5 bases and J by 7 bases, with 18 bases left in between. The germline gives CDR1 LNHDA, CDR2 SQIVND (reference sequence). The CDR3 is CASSSKAGAGEQYF. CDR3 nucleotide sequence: TGTGCCAGTAGTTCCAAAGCTGGGGCGGGAGAGCAGTACTTC. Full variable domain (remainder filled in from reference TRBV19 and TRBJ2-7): DGGITQSPKYLFRKEGQNVTLSCEQNLNHDAMYWYRQDPGQGLRLIYYSQIVNDFQKGDIAEGYSVSREKKESFPLTVTSAQKNPTAFYLCASSSKAGAGEQYFGPGTRLTVT.

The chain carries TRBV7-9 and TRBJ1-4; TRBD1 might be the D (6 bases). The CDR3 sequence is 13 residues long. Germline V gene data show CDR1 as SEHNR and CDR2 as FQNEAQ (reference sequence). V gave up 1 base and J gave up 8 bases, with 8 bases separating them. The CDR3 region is CASSLEGGEKLFF. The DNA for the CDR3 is TGTGCCAGCAGCTTAGAGGGGGGGGAAAAACTGTTTTTT.

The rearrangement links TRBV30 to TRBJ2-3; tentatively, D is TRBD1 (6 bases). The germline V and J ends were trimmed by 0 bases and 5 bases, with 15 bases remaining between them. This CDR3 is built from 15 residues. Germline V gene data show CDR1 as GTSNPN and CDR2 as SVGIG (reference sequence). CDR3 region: CAWSVRTGWLDTQYF. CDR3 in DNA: TGTGCCTGGAGTGTAAGAACAGGGTGGTTAGATACGCAGTATTTT.

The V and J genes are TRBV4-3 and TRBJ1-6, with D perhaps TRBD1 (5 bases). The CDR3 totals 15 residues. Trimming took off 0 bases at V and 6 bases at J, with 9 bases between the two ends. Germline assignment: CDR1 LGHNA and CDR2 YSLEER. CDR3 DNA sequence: TGCGCCAGCAGCCAAGATCGGCAGGGTAATTCACCCCTCCACTTT. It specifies CASSQDRQGNSPLHF.

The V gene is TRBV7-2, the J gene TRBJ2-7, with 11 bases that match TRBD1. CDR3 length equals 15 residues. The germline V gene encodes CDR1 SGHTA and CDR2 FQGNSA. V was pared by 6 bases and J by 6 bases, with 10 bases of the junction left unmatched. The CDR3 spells CASSFATDRGLEQYF. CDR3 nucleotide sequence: TGTGCCAGCAGTTTCGCCACGGACAGGGGGCTCGAGCAGTACTTC.

Here the CDR3 reads CASEMRQGQQYF. As DNA, the CDR3 is TGTGCCAGCGAGATGCGGCAGGGACAGCAGTATTTT. The chain employs TRBV28 and TRBJ2-3; perhaps TRBD1 as D (6 bases). Trimming stripped 8 bases from V and 11 bases from J, with 17 bases between. The germline V gene encodes CDR1 MDHEN and CDR2 SYDVKM. The CDR3 is made up of 12 amino acids.